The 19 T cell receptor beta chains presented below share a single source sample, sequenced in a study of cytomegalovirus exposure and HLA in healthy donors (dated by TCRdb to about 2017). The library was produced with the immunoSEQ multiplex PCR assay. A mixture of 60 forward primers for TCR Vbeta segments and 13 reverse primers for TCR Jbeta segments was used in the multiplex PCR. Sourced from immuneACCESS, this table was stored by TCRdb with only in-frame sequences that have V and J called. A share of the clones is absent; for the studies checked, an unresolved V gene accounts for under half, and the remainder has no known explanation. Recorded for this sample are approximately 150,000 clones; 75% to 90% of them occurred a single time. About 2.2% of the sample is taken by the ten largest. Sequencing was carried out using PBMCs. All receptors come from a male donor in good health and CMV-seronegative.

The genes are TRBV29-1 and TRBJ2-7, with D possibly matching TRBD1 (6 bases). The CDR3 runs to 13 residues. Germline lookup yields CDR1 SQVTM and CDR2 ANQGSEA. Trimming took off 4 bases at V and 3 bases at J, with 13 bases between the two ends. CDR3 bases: TGCAGCGTTGTAGAAGGGGGTAACTACGAGCAGTACTTC. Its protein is CSVVEGGNYEQYF.

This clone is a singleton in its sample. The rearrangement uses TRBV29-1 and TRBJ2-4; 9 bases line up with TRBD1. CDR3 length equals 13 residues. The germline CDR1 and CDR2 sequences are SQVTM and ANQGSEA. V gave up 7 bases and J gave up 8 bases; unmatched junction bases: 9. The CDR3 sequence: CSAGTGLGDIQYF. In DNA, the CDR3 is TGCAGCGCCGGGACAGGGCTTGGAGACATTCAGTACTTC. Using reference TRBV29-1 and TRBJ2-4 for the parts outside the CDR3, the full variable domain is SAVISQKPSRDICQRGTSLTIQCQVDSQVTMMFWYRQQPGQSLTLIATANQGSEATYESGFVIDKFPISRPNLTFSTLTVSNMSPEDSSIYLCSAGTGLGDIQYFGAGTRLSVL.

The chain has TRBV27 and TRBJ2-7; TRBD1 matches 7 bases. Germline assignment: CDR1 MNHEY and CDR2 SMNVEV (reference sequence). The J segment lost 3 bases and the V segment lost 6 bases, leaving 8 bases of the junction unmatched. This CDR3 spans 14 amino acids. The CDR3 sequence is CASRTGTDSYEQYF. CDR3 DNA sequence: TGTGCCAGCAGGACCGGGACAGACAGCTACGAGCAGTACTTC.

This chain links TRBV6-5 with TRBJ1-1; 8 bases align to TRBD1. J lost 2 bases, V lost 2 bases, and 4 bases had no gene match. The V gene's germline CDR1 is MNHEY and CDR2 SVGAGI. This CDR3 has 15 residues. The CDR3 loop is CASSYLGQGNTEAFF. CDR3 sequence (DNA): TGTGCCAGCAGTTACCTAGGACAGGGAAACACTGAAGCTTTCTTT.

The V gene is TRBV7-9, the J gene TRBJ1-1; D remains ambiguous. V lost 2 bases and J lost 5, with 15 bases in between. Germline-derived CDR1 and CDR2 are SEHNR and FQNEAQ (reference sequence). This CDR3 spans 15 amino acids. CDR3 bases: TGTGCCAGCAGCTTACACCTTGGAGGGAGGACTGAAGCTTTCTTT. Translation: CASSLHLGGRTEAFF.

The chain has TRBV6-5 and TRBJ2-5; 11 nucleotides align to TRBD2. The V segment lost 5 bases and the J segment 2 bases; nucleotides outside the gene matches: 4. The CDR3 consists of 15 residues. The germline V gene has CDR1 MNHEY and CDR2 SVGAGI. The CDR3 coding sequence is TGTGCCAGCAGTCTTAGCGGGGGGGTTCAAGAGACCCAGTACTTC. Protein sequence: CASSLSGGVQETQYF.

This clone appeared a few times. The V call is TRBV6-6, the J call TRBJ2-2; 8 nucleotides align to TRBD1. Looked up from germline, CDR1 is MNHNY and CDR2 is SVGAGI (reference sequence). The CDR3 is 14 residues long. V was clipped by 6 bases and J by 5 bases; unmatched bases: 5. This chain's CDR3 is CASSRQGTTGELFF. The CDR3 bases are TGTGCCAGCAGCCGACAGGGGACGACCGGGGAGCTGTTTTTT.

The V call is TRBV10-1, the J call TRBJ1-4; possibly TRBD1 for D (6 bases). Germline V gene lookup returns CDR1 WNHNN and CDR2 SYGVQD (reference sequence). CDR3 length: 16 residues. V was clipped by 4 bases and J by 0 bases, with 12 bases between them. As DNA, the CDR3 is TGCGCCAGCAGTGCGGAGACAGGACCAACTAATGAAAAACTGTTTTTT. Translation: CASSAETGPTNEKLFF.

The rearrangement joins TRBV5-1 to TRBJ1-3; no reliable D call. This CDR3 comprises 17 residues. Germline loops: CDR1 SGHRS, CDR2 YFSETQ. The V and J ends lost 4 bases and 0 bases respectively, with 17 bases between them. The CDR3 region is CASSPKEHRGSGNTIYF. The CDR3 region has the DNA TGCGCCAGCAGCCCGAAGGAGCACCGGGGCTCTGGAAACACCATATATTTT.

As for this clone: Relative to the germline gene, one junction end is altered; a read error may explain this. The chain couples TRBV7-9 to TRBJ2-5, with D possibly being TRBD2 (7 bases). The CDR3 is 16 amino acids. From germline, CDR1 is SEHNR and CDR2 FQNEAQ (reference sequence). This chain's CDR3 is CSSSSLRGGKEETQYF. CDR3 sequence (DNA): TGTTCCAGCAGCTCCTTAAGGGGGGGGAAGGAAGAGACCCAGTACTTC.

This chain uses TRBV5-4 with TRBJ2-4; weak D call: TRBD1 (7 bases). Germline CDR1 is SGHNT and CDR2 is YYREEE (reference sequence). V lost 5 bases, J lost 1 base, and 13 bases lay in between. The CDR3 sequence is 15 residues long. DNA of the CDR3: TGTGCCAGCAGTCTGACAGGGAGGGCCAAAAACATTCAGTACTTC. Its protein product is CASSLTGRAKNIQYF.

The CDR3 region is CASSPWPETGVTGELFF. The CDR3 region has the DNA TGTGCCAGCAGCCCGTGGCCGGAGACAGGGGTTACCGGGGAGCTGTTTTTT. The chain is built from TRBV11-2 and TRBJ2-2, with 8 bases aligning to TRBD1. The V and J ends lost 5 bases and 5 bases, in that order; junction bases with no gene match: 13. Germline V gene lookup returns CDR1 SGHAT and CDR2 FQNNGV. The CDR3 contains 17 residues.

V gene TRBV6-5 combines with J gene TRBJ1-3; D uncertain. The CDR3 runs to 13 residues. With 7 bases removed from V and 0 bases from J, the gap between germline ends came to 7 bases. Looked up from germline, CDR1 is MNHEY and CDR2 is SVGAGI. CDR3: CASKRSSGNTIYF. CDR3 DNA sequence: TGTGCCAGCAAGAGGAGCTCTGGAAACACCATATATTTT.

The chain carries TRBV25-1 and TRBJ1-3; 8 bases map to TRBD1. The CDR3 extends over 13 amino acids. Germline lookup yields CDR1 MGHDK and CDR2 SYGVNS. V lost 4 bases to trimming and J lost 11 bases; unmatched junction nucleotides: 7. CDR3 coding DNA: TGTGCCAGCAGTGGAGGGACAGGTGACCCCATATATTTT. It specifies CASSGGTGDPIYF.

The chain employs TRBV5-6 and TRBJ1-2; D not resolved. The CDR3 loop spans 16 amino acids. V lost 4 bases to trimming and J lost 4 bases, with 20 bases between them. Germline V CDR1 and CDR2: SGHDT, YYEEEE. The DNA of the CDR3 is TGTGCCAGCAGCCGTTTAGTCGGGCAGACTACCTATGGCTACACCTTC. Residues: CASSRLVGQTTYGYTF.

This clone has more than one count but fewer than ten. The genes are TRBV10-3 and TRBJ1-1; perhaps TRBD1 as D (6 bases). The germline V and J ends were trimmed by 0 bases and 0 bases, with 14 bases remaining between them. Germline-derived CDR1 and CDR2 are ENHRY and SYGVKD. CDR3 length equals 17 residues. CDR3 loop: CAISESMGAGMNTEAFF. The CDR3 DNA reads TGTGCCATCAGTGAGTCGATGGGGGCAGGGATGAACACTGAAGCTTTCTTT.

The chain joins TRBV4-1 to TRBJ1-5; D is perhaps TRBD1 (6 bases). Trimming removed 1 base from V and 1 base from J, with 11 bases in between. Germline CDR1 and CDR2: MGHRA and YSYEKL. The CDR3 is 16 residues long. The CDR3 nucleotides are TGCGCCAGCAGCCAAGGCTTAGGACAGAGCAATCAGCCCCAGCATTTT. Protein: CASSQGLGQSNQPQHF.

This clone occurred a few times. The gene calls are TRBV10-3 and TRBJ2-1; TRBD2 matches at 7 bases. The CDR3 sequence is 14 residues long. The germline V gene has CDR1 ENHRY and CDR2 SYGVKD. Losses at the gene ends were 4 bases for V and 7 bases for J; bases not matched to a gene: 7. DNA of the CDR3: TGTGCCATCAGTGCGGTCAGGGAGGGGAATGAGCAGTTCTTC. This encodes CAISAVREGNEQFF.

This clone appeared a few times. The CDR3 nucleotides are TGTGCCAGCAGCTTGGGACCGGGACAGCACAGCACAGATACGCAGTATTTT. The encoded protein is CASSLGPGQHSTDTQYF. The J gene is TRBJ2-3, the V gene TRBV5-6; the match to TRBD1 covers 7 bases. V lost 0 bases and J lost 0; bases outside the gene matches: 7. Germline V gene data show CDR1 as SGHDT and CDR2 as YYEEEE. The CDR3 is 17 amino acids.